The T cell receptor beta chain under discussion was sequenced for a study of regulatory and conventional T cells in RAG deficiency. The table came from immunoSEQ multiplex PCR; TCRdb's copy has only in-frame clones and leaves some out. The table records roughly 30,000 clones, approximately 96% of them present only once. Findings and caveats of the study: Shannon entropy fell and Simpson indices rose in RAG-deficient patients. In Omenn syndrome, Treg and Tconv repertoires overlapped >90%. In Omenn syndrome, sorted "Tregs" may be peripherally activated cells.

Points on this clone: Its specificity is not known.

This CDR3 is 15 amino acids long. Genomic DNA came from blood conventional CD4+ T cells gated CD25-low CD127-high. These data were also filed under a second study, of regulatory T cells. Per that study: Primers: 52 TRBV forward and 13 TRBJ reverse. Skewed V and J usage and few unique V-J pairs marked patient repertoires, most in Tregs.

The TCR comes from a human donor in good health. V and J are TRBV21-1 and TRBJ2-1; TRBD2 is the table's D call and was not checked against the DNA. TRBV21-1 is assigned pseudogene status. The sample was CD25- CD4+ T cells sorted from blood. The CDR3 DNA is TGTGCCAGCAGCAAAGTCAGCTCCAGACGGGATGAGCAGTTCTTC. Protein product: CASSKVSSRRDEQFF.